What follows are 18 T cell receptor beta chains derived from one specimen sequenced in a study of blood T cell repertoires in COVID-19. Assay used: immunoSEQ multiplex PCR; TCRdb lists only in-frame clones, some missing. The sample lists about 180,000 clones, about 87% occurring once. The specimen was peripheral blood. These receptors all come from a woman aged 45-59 years with acute or convalescent COVID-19.

V usage is TRBV5-1 and J usage is TRBJ1-1; 7 nucleotides align to TRBD1. The CDR3 covers 16 residues. The germline V gene has CDR1 SGHRS and CDR2 YFSETQ. J lost 1 base, V lost 2 bases, and 8 bases had no gene match. Written as DNA, the CDR3 is TGCGCCAGCAGCTTACTTTCAGACAGGGCGAACACTGAAGCTTTCTTT. This gives the protein CASSLLSDRANTEAFF.

J is TRBJ2-5 and V is TRBV7-6, with a weak D call TRBD2 (5 bases). Trimming shortened V by 4 bases and J by 4 bases, and 13 bases separated the two germline ends. This CDR3 comprises 14 residues. The germline V gene has CDR1 SGHVS and CDR2 FNYEAQ. The CDR3 spells CASSSELAGETQYF. DNA for the CDR3: TGTGCCAGCAGCTCCGAGCTAGCCGGAGAGACCCAGTACTTC. Filled out from reference TRBV7-6 and TRBJ2-5, the complete variable domain reads GAGVSQSPRYKVTKRGQDVALRCDPISGHVSLYWYRQALGQGPEFLTYFNYEAQQDKSGLPNDRFSAERPEGSISTLTIQRTEQRDSAMYRCASSSELAGETQYFGPGTRLLVL.

The rearrangement uses TRBV27 and TRBJ2-7, with D perhaps matching TRBD1 (6 bases). Germline V gives CDR1 MNHEY, CDR2 SMNVEV (reference sequence). This CDR3 has 13 residues. V lost 8 bases and J lost 7, with 18 bases in between. CDR3 sequence: CASGRQGTGEQYF. CDR3 DNA: TGTGCCAGCGGACGCCAGGGGACCGGAGAGCAGTACTTC.

DNA of the CDR3: TGCAGCGTCCGACAGGGTTTTGCTAACTATGGCTACACCTTC. This gives the protein CSVRQGFANYGYTF. This rearrangement joins TRBV29-1 to TRBJ1-2; TRBD1 agrees at 7 bases. This CDR3 is 14 amino acids long. Trimming removed 6 bases from V and 0 bases from J; junction bases left unmatched: 7. The germline gives CDR1 SQVTM, CDR2 ANQGSEA. Full variable domain (remainder filled in from reference TRBV29-1 and TRBJ1-2): SAVISQKPSRDICQRGTSLTIQCQVDSQVTMMFWYRQQPGQSLTLIATANQGSEATYESGFVIDKFPISRPNLTFSTLTVSNMSPEDSSIYLCSVRQGFANYGYTFGSGTRLTVV.

The rearrangement joins TRBV11-3 to TRBJ1-2; 10 positions agree with TRBD1. CDR3 size: 11 residues. V trimming: 4 bases; J trimming: 13 bases; junction bases outside the gene matches: 3. Looked up from germline, CDR1 is SGHNT and CDR2 is YENEEA. The CDR3 nucleotides read TGTGCCAGCAGCTCGACAGGGGGCCCCACCTTC. This codes for CASSSTGGPTF.

This rearrangement joins TRBV2 to TRBJ2-1, with unresolved D. Trimming shortened V by 3 bases and J by 5 bases, and 20 bases separated the two germline ends. This CDR3 comprises 17 residues. Germline V gene data show CDR1 as SNHLY and CDR2 as FYNNEI. CDR3 in DNA: TGTGCCAGCAGTGATCAGGTCACTCATATACGTAACAATGAGCAGTTCTTC. This translates into CASSDQVTHIRNNEQFF.

The chain carries TRBV4-1 and TRBJ1-3, with D unresolved. This CDR3 has 15 amino acids. The V end was cut by 0 bases, the J end by 0 bases, with 6 bases between. Germline values: CDR1 MGHRA, CDR2 YSYEKL. CDR3 sequence: CASSQDPFSGNTIYF. The CDR3 DNA is TGCGCCAGCAGCCAAGATCCGTTCTCTGGAAACACCATATATTTT.

The rearrangement links TRBV27 to TRBJ1-1, with TRBD1 matching 11 bases. Unmatched junction bases numbered 3, after V lost 5 bases and J lost 4 bases. Germline V gene sequence: CDR1 MNHEY, CDR2 SMNVEV (reference sequence). This CDR3 has 14 amino acids. Here the CDR3 reads CASSRTGGGTEAFF. The CDR3 DNA follows: TGTGCCAGCAGTAGGACAGGGGGCGGCACTGAAGCTTTCTTT.

This chain connects TRBV6-5 to TRBJ1-2; TRBD1 might be the D (5 bases). This CDR3 spans 14 amino acids. Per the germline V gene, CDR1 is MNHEY and CDR2 is SVGAGI. Deletions cut 6 bases from V and 0 bases from J, with 11 bases between. The CDR3 DNA follows: TGTGCCAGCAGGGGGACGGGGGCTAACTATGGCTACACCTTC. Its translation: CASRGTGANYGYTF.

The chain combines TRBV7-2 with TRBJ2-5, with 9 bases matching TRBD2. Germline CDR1 SGHTA, CDR2 FQGNSA. This CDR3 spans 15 amino acids. The J segment lost 2 bases and the V segment lost 1 base, leaving 2 bases of the junction unmatched. The CDR3 DNA reads TGTGCCAGCAGCTTAGAGGCGGGGGGGCAAGAGACCCAGTACTTC. Translated, it gives CASSLEAGGQETQYF.

The V and J genes are TRBV15 and TRBJ2-1; D call uncertain. Looked up from germline, CDR1 is LNHNV and CDR2 is YYDKDF (reference sequence). This CDR3 is 18 amino acids long. V was cut by 5 bases and J by 0 bases, with 20 bases left in between. In DNA, the CDR3 is TGTGCCACCAGCGAGTGGTATATCGTGAGCGTCTCCTACAATGAGCAGTTCTTC. Its translation: CATSEWYIVSVSYNEQFF. The full variable domain, its missing parts supplied by reference TRBV15 and TRBJ2-1, is DAMVIQNPRYQVTQFGKPVTLSCSQTLNHNVMYWYQQKSSQAPKLLFHYYDKDFNNEADTPDNFQSRRPNTSFCFLDIRSPGLGDTAMYLCATSEWYIVSVSYNEQFFGPGTRLTVL.

The J gene is TRBJ1-2, the V gene TRBV29-1; D uncertain. The CDR3 totals 13 residues. The V gene's germline CDR1 is SQVTM and CDR2 ANQGSEA. Trimming stripped 0 bases from V and 3 bases from J, with 8 bases between. The CDR3 DNA sequence: TGCAGCGTTGAAGATATACGGGACTATGGCTACACCTTC. It specifies CSVEDIRDYGYTF. The whole variable domain, filled in from reference TRBV29-1 and TRBJ1-2, reads SAVISQKPSRDICQRGTSLTIQCQVDSQVTMMFWYRQQPGQSLTLIATANQGSEATYESGFVIDKFPISRPNLTFSTLTVSNMSPEDSSIYLCSVEDIRDYGYTFGSGTRLTVV.

This clone was detected only once. The V and J genes are TRBV19 and TRBJ1-2, with 7 bases identical to TRBD1. The CDR3 runs to 11 residues. Germline CDR1 reads LNHDA; CDR2 reads SQIVND (reference sequence). The junction had 5 bases not matched to a gene; V was cut back by 8 bases and J by 8 bases. The DNA of the CDR3 is TGTGCCAGTGAACAGGGGACGGGCTACACCTTC. Translating gives CASEQGTGYTF.

This chain joins TRBV30 and TRBJ2-7; maybe TRBD1 (5 bases). Trimming shortened V by 3 bases and J by 3 bases, and 15 bases separated the two germline ends. This CDR3 spans 14 amino acids. Looked up from germline, CDR1 is GTSNPN and CDR2 is SVGIG (reference sequence). The CDR3: CAWSVPPGIYEQYF. CDR3 in DNA: TGTGCCTGGAGCGTTCCCCCAGGGATCTACGAGCAGTACTTC.

The chain couples TRBV11-3 to TRBJ2-3; 9 bases are shared with TRBD1. Trimming cost V 4 bases and J 1 base; bases outside gene matches: 3. CDR1 and CDR2 (germline): SGHNT, YENEEA. CDR3 size: 15 residues. CDR3 sequence: CASSSRDRGTDTQYF. CDR3 bases: TGTGCCAGCAGCTCTCGGGACAGGGGCACAGATACGCAGTATTTT.

As concerns this clone: The junction and the germline gene differ at one end; a read error may be behind it. The V and J genes are TRBV4-1 and TRBJ2-5; no firm D call. The CDR3 runs to 14 residues. In germline, CDR1 is MGHRA, CDR2 YSYEKL. CDR3 loop: CASSQAHSQATQYF. In nucleotides, the CDR3 is TGCGCCAGCAGCCAAGCTCACAGTCAAGCGACCCAGTACTTC.

The chain joins TRBV10-3 to TRBJ2-1, with TRBD1 matching over 10 bases. Germline CDR1 ENHRY, CDR2 SYGVKD. The V segment lost 5 bases and the J segment 5 bases; nucleotides outside the gene matches: 6. The CDR3 length is 15 residues. CDR3 sequence: CAISRDRGQDNEQFF. DNA for the CDR3: TGTGCCATCAGTCGTGACAGGGGGCAGGACAATGAGCAGTTCTTC.

This chain uses TRBV15 with TRBJ2-2, with D unclear. V shed 1 base and J shed 7 bases, with 10 bases lying between them. The CDR3 spans 14 residues. Germline V lookup: CDR1 LNHNV, CDR2 YYDKDF (reference sequence). The CDR3 DNA is TGTGCCACCAGCAGAGTGGTAGGCGGCGGGGAGCTGTTTTTT. Translating it yields CATSRVVGGGELFF.